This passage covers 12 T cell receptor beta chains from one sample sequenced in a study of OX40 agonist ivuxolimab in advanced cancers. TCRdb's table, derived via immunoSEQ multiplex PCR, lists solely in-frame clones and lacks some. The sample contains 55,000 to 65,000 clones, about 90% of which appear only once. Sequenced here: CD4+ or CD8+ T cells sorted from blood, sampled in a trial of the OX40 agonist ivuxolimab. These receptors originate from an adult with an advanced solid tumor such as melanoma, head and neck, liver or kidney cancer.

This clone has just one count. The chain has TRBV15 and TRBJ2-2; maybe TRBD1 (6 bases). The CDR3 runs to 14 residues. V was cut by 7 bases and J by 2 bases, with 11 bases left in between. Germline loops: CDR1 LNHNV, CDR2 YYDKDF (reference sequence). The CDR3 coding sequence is TGTGCCACCAAGCAGGGACAAAACACCGGGGAGCTGTTTTTT. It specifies CATKQGQNTGELFF.

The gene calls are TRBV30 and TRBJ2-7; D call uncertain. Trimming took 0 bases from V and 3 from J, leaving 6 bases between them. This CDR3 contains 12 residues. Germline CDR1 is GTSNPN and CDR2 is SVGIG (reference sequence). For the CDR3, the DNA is TGTGCCTGGAGTGTTTCGCGCTACGAGCAGTACTTC. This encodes CAWSVSRYEQYF.

The CDR3 protein is CASSRPGLANNEQFF. In DNA, the CDR3 is TGTGCCAGCAGTCGACCGGGACTAGCGAACAATGAGCAGTTCTTC. This rearrangement joins TRBV6-5 to TRBJ2-1; 10 nucleotides match TRBD2. With 5 bases clipped from V and 5 bases from J, the junction kept 6 bases outside the gene matches. This CDR3 is 15 amino acids long. Germline V CDR1 and CDR2: MNHEY, SVGAGI.

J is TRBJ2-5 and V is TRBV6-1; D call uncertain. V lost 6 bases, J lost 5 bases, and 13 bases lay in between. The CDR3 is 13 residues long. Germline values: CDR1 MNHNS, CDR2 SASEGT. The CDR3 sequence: CASRAGPLETQYF. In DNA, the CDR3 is TGTGCCAGCAGAGCCGGGCCCCTGGAGACCCAGTACTTC.

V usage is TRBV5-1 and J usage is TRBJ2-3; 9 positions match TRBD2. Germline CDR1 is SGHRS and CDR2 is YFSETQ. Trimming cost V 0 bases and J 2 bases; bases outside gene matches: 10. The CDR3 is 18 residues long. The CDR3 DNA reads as TGCGCCAGCAGCTTGGGGAGCGGGGTAGCGGGAGTCACAGATACGCAGTATTTT. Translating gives CASSLGSGVAGVTDTQYF.

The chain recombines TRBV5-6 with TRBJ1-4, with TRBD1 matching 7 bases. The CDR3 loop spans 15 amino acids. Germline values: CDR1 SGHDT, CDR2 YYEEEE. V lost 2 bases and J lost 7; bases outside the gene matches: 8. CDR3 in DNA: TGTGCCAGCAGCTTAGGCAGGGGGATCGGTGAAAAACTGTTTTTT. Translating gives CASSLGRGIGEKLFF.

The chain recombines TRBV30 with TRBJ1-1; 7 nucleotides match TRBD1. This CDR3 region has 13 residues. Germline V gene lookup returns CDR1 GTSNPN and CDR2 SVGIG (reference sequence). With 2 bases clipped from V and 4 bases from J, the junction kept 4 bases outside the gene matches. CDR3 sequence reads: CAWSTGEGTEAFF. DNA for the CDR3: TGTGCCTGGAGTACAGGGGAAGGCACTGAAGCTTTCTTT.

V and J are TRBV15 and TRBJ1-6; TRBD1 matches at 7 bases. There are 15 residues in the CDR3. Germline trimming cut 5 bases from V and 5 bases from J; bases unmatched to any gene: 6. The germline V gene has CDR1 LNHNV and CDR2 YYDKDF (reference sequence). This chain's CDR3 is CATSPEGANNSPLHF. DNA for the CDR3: TGTGCCACCAGCCCAGAGGGGGCTAATAATTCACCCCTCCACTTT.

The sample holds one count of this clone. The CDR3 sequence: CASSSTGGSTDTQYF. The CDR3, as DNA: TGCGCCAGCAGCTCAACAGGGGGTAGCACAGATACGCAGTATTTT. The chain couples TRBV10-1 to TRBJ2-3; 8 nucleotides agree with TRBD1. J was trimmed by 0 bases and V by 6 bases; bases with no gene match: 5. The CDR3 has 15 amino acids. Per germline, CDR1 WNHNN and CDR2 SYGVQD (reference sequence).

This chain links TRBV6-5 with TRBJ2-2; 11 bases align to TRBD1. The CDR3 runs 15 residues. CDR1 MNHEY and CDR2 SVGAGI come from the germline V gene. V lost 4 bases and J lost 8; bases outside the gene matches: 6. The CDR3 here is CASSSGTGGAGELFF. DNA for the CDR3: TGTGCCAGCAGTTCCGGGACAGGGGGTGCGGGGGAGCTGTTTTTT.

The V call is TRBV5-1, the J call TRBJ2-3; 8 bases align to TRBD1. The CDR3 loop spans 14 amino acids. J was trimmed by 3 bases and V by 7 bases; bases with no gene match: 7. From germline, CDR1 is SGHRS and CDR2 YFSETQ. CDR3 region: CASGPGQETDTQYF. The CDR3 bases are TGCGCCAGCGGGCCGGGACAGGAGACAGATACGCAGTATTTT.

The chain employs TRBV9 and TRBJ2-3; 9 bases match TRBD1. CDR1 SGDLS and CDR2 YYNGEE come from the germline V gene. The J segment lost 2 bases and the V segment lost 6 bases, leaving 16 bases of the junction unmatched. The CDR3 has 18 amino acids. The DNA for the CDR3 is TGTGCCAGCACAAGACGCCGGGACAGGGTGGCAGACACAGATACGCAGTATTTT. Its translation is CASTRRRDRVADTDTQYF.